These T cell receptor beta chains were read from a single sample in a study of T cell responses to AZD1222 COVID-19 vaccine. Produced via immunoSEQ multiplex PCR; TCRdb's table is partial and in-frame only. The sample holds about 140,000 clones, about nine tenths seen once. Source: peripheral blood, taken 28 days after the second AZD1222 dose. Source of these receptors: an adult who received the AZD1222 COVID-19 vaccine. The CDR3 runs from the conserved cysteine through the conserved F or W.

cdr3_aa: CASGLRDYEQYF; j_call: TRBJ2-7; v_call: TRBV6-5
cdr3_aa: CASSVEQGYGYTF; j_call: TRBJ1-2; v_call: TRBV9
cdr3_aa: CASSRLREKSAREGYTF; j_call: TRBJ1-2; v_call: TRBV2
cdr3_aa: CAITSSQGYGYTF; j_call: TRBJ1-2; v_call: TRBV10-3
cdr3_aa: CASSMGLADYNEQFF; j_call: TRBJ2-1; v_call: TRBV7-9
cdr3_aa: CASSFSPDKGTEAFF; j_call: TRBJ1-1; v_call: TRBV9
cdr3_aa: CASSLGQGLGGNQPQHF; j_call: TRBJ1-5; v_call: TRBV7-2
cdr3_aa: CASRDGRLMNTEAFF; j_call: TRBJ1-1; v_call: TRBV25-1
cdr3_aa: CASSPEGGLASGELFF; j_call: TRBJ2-2; v_call: TRBV9
cdr3_aa: CASSEPDRRYEQYF; j_call: TRBJ2-7; v_call: TRBV25-1
cdr3_aa: CSVVTGMNANTEAFF; j_call: TRBJ1-1; v_call: TRBV29-1
cdr3_aa: CSVDKDAGDYGYTF; j_call: TRBJ1-2; v_call: TRBV29-1
cdr3_aa: CASSIGSFGGGAGELFF; j_call: TRBJ2-2; v_call: TRBV19
cdr3_aa: CSGSKTDRATEAFF; j_call: TRBJ1-1; v_call: TRBV20-1
cdr3_aa: CASSLRGVGHPSTGELFF; j_call: TRBJ2-2; v_call: TRBV7-6
cdr3_aa: CASSPSGGQLHNEQFF; j_call: TRBJ2-1; v_call: TRBV7-6
cdr3_aa: CASSLTKGNQPQHF; j_call: TRBJ1-5; v_call: TRBV27
cdr3_aa: CASRQQGNQPQHF; j_call: TRBJ1-5; v_call: TRBV12-3/TRBV12-4
cdr3_aa: CASRFGLWGYTF; j_call: TRBJ1-2; v_call: TRBV12-2
cdr3_aa: CASSLIGETEAFF; j_call: TRBJ1-1; v_call: TRBV11-1
cdr3_aa: CASSLGGRPNTEAFF; j_call: TRBJ1-1; v_call: TRBV5-1
cdr3_aa: CASSRQGYGYTF; j_call: TRBJ1-2; v_call: TRBV3-1/TRBV3-2
cdr3_aa: CASSPQLSANTGELFF; j_call: TRBJ2-2; v_call: TRBV18
cdr3_aa: CASIGYSNEKLFF; j_call: TRBJ1-4; v_call: TRBV2
cdr3_aa: CASSVLTGMTDTQYF; j_call: TRBJ2-3; v_call: TRBV5-1
cdr3_aa: CASSTLGTGTYEQYF; j_call: TRBJ2-7; v_call: TRBV7-8
cdr3_aa: CASSISRAPTDTQYF; j_call: TRBJ2-3; v_call: TRBV19
cdr3_aa: CASSLGGINEQFF; j_call: TRBJ2-1; v_call: TRBV7-3
cdr3_aa: CASSGSVTMNTEAFF; j_call: TRBJ1-1; v_call: TRBV6-5
cdr3_aa: CSVATDTEAFF; j_call: TRBJ1-1; v_call: TRBV29-1
cdr3_aa: CSVERHLNTEAFF; j_call: TRBJ1-1; v_call: TRBV29-1
cdr3_aa: CAITTSGSNTGELFF; j_call: TRBJ2-2; v_call: TRBV10-3
cdr3_aa: CSANPYTEAFF; j_call: TRBJ1-1; v_call: TRBV20-1
cdr3_aa: CASSPRQGGNTEAFF; j_call: TRBJ1-1; v_call: TRBV6-6
cdr3_aa: CASSQALYNEQFF; j_call: TRBJ2-1; v_call: TRBV4-2
cdr3_aa: CASSVDRGSNEQFF; j_call: TRBJ2-1; v_call: TRBV2
cdr3_aa: CASSSHLAGTRPYEQYF; j_call: TRBJ2-7; v_call: TRBV11-2
cdr3_aa: CASRDGQGGPLWRNTF; j_call: TRBJ1-2; v_call: TRBV19
cdr3_aa: CASSPGQGNYEQYF; j_call: TRBJ2-7; v_call: TRBV9
cdr3_aa: CASSISTLSNQVQPYEQYF; j_call: TRBJ2-7; v_call: TRBV19
cdr3_aa: CASSQDPAGRFTEAFF; j_call: TRBJ1-1; v_call: TRBV14
cdr3_aa: CASRTSGGYGYTF; j_call: TRBJ1-2; v_call: TRBV6-5
cdr3_aa: CASSTTRNTEAFF; j_call: TRBJ1-1; v_call: TRBV19
cdr3_aa: CASSSDYYEQYF; j_call: TRBJ2-7; v_call: TRBV7-9
cdr3_aa: CASSPSGTGAGEQYF; j_call: TRBJ2-7; v_call: TRBV9
cdr3_aa: CASSLQRTDTQYF; j_call: TRBJ2-3; v_call: TRBV5-1
cdr3_aa: CASSLDTGGGGSPLHF; j_call: TRBJ1-6; v_call: TRBV28
cdr3_aa: CASSQGGGTYNEQFF; j_call: TRBJ2-1; v_call: TRBV19
cdr3_aa: CASSRLDRGRDQPQHF; j_call: TRBJ1-5; v_call: TRBV7-9
cdr3_aa: CASSLQGGHNEQFF; j_call: TRBJ2-1; v_call: TRBV5-6
cdr3_aa: CASSEFGGGLGAFF; j_call: TRBJ1-1; v_call: TRBV25-1
cdr3_aa: CASSQDFRNTEAFF; j_call: TRBJ1-1; v_call: TRBV5-1